This is a list of T cell receptor beta chains from one sample in a study of CD8 T cells in ankylosing spondylitis. Using its own MiXCR run on the 5' RACE reads, TCRdb lists one record per CDR3 protein. The table includes 90,000 to 100,000 distinct CDR3 sequences, roughly 8.3% detected once. What was sequenced was blood, either unsorted or a sorted T cell fraction (not recorded which). These receptors were collected from a male donor with ankylosing spondylitis or in good health (not recorded which). The CDR3 runs from the conserved cysteine through the conserved F or W. Each record gives: V gene, D gene, CDR3 length, J gene, CDR3 protein. A D gene is named only where the DNA matches it firmly.

TRBV5-1	TRBD2	18	TRBJ2-7	CASSLATTGLAGKGEQYF
TRBV7-7	TRBD1	15	TRBJ2-5	CASSLRQGVQETQYF
TRBV29-1	TRBD2	12	TRBJ2-1	CSVTSGRASYDF
TRBV5-6	TRBD1	14	TRBJ2-2	CASSPGQITGELFF
TRBV20-1	-	15	TRBJ2-2	CSARAAGQYTGELFF
TRBV29-1	-	16	TRBJ2-3	CSVELGRDRHTDTQYF
TRBV7-2	TRBD2	13	TRBJ2-7	CASSLTSGYEQYF
TRBV20-1	TRBD1	14	TRBJ1-2	CSATTQGANYGYTF
TRBV24-1	TRBD1	16	TRBJ2-1	CATSDLRGTGYNEQFF
TRBV20-1	TRBD1	21	TRBJ1-5	CSARTPGQSFLHEYSNQPQHF
TRBV7-9	-	15	TRBJ2-3	CASSLLRGPTDTQYF
TRBV4-1	-	15	TRBJ2-5	CASTQTGFLGETQYF
TRBV9	-	14	TRBJ2-7	CASSVGDRSYEQYF
TRBV2	-	14	TRBJ2-1	CASSPTRGYNEQFF
TRBV7-8	TRBD1	16	TRBJ2-3	CASSPRQGFGTDTQYF
TRBV27	-	13	TRBJ1-5	CASSAPGRQPQHF
TRBV11-2	TRBD1	16	TRBJ2-5	CASSFGTTTGGETQYF
TRBV4-3	-	15	TRBJ1-1	CASSPRGGKNTEAFF
TRBV7-6	-	14	TRBJ2-2	CASSSAQNTGELFF
TRBV19	TRBD2	15	TRBJ2-5	CASRRIAGGEETQYF
TRBV20-1	TRBD2	14	TRBJ2-2	CSARGLAGTGELFF
TRBV9	-	14	TRBJ2-7	CASSVGVVSYEQYF
TRBV11-2	-	13	TRBJ2-6	CASSLLHRSVLTF